This T cell receptor (beta chain) was documented in a study of cytomegalovirus exposure and HLA in healthy donors. About the research overall: As an earlier analysis found, around 190 million T cells yielded over 95 million unique TCR beta sequences. Regarding the study as a whole: In a later analysis, a genetic analysis reported fewer productive-TCR N-insertions in an Asian-associated ancestry cluster than the cohort average. Associated with cytomegalovirus, according to the listing, were 150 to 200 TCR beta chains.

As for this clone: The antigen is unknown.

The CDR3 is 17 residues long. Trimming took 1 base from V and 0 from J; bases not matched to a gene: 8. Germline CDR1 and CDR2: SGHTA and FQGTGA. PCR primers comprised 60 Vbeta and 13 Jbeta primers. Using immunoSEQ multiplex PCR, the repertoire was profiled, and TCRdb retains in-frame clones only, with some absent. The sample shows some 250,000 clones, 82% of them seen only once. The gene calls are TRBV7-3 and TRBJ2-5; TRBD2 agrees at 7 bases. The clonotype comes from a woman between 40 and 50 years old in good health and CMV-seropositive. The specimen was PBMCs. DNA of the CDR3: TGTGCCAGCAGCTTAAATAAAGCTAGCGGCGACCAAGAGACCCAGTACTTC. Its protein product is CASSLNKASGDQETQYF.